This TCR beta chain is from a study of graft-versus-host responses after intestinal transplantation. Turning to the study itself: Grafts that recipients had were multivisceral, liver-intestinal, or isolated intestinal transplants. Every one of the recipients received anti-thymocyte globulin induction and afterwards took tacrolimus and steroids for roughly 3 years. Findings of the study overall: Individuals who had graft-donor T cell macrochimerism had allografts that showed high graft-versus-host to host-versus-graft clonal ratios. The recipient marrow held GvH clones, and some of them showed up first in ileum or blood.

Turning to this clone: Its target is unknown.

Data came from immunoSEQ multiplex PCR; TCRdb stores just in-frame clones and leaves some out. This table holds 96,000 or so clones, about 90% found once. CDR3 length equals 12 residues. Trimming shortened V by 2 bases and J by 6 bases, and 6 bases separated the two germline ends. The V gene's germline CDR1 is SGHTS and CDR2 YDEGEE. This specimen consisted of unstimulated CD4+ T cells sorted from spleen or lymph node cells, obtained before intestinal transplant. The TCR was taken from a human donor who received an intestinal transplant. The rearrangement links TRBV5-8 to TRBJ1-5, with D unclear. CDR3 in amino acids: CASSFLGQPQHF. Here the CDR3 DNA reads TGTGCCAGCAGCTTTCTAGGTCAGCCCCAGCATTTT.